These 13 T cell receptor beta chains share one sample of origin, sequenced in a study of blood T cell repertoires in COVID-19. Data came from immunoSEQ multiplex PCR; TCRdb stores just in-frame clones and leaves some out. This sample carries 150,000 to 200,000 clones, 79% of them seen once, and the ten largest clones take approximately 15%. The sample consisted of peripheral blood. The origin of the receptors is a man in his sixties with active or convalescent COVID-19.

The chain combines TRBV12-3 or TRBV12-4 with TRBJ1-2; no firm D call. The CDR3 is 12 amino acids. V was trimmed by 5 bases and J by 3 bases, leaving 7 bases between them. This CDR3 is CASSAADYGYTF. CDR3 coding DNA: TGTGCCAGCAGTGCCGCGGACTATGGCTACACCTTC.

As DNA, the CDR3 is TGTGCCAGCAGTTCGCTTATGCAGTTCTCCTACAATGAGCAGTTCTTC. It specifies CASSSLMQFSYNEQFF. The rearrangement uses TRBV5-5 and TRBJ2-1; D uncertain. Germline assignment: CDR1 SGHKS and CDR2 YYEKEE (reference sequence). V lost 5 bases and J 0 bases, leaving 15 bases between the germline ends. The CDR3 totals 16 residues.

A few counts support this clone. The chain joins TRBV5-6 to TRBJ2-1, with TRBD2 matching 7 bases. Germline V gives CDR1 SGHDT, CDR2 YYEEEE. Trimming at V came to 0 bases and at J to 4 bases, leaving 4 bases not matched to a gene. This CDR3 has 15 residues. The CDR3 loop reads CASSLALAEYNEQFF. CDR3 sequence (DNA): TGTGCCAGCAGCTTGGCTCTAGCGGAGTACAATGAGCAGTTCTTC.

This clone was detected many times. V is TRBV6-6 and J is TRBJ2-1, with TRBD1 matching over 7 bases. The trim removed 5 bases at V and 7 bases at J, leaving 11 bases unmatched. CDR3 length equals 15 residues. Germline V CDR1 and CDR2: MNHNY, SVGAGI (reference sequence). The CDR3, as DNA: TGTGCCAGCAGTCCCGGGACAGACCACGAAAATGAGCAGTTCTTC. It encodes CASSPGTDHENEQFF.

This chain uses TRBV24-1 with TRBJ2-1; D is undetermined. V was cut by 6 bases and J by 8 bases, with 16 bases left in between. The CDR3 totals 14 residues. CDR1 KGHDR and CDR2 SFDVKD come from the germline V gene. CDR3 sequence reads: CATSNYPDTYEQFF. The DNA of the CDR3 is TGTGCCACCAGTAACTACCCCGATACATATGAGCAGTTCTTC.

This clone has ten or more counts. The rearrangement uses TRBV2 and TRBJ2-7, with 7 bases that match TRBD1. Germline V CDR1 and CDR2: SNHLY, FYNNEI. The CDR3 runs to 13 residues. The V gene end was trimmed by 5 bases and the J gene end by 4 bases; junction bases not matched to a gene: 5. The DNA for the CDR3 is TGTGCCAGCAGTTTAGACAGGGTATACGAGCAGTACTTC. This encodes CASSLDRVYEQYF.

The rearrangement links TRBV21-1 to TRBJ2-3; TRBD2 is the table's D call and was not checked against the DNA. TRBV21-1 is marked as a pseudogene. The CDR3 covers 19 residues. The CDR3 sequence: CASSVRSGTSGRAADTQYF. CDR3 nucleotide sequence: TGTGCCAGCAGCGTTAGATCCGGGACTAGCGGGAGGGCAGCAGATACGCAGTATTTT.

The rearrangement joins TRBV2 to TRBJ2-3, with 9 positions matching TRBD2. CDR1 SNHLY and CDR2 FYNNEI come from the germline V gene. Trimming cost V 3 bases and J 5 bases; bases outside gene matches: 9. This CDR3 contains 16 residues. The CDR3 coding sequence is TGTGCCAGCAGTGAGGTGGCGGGAGGGCCCGTAGATACGCAGTATTTT. This gives the protein CASSEVAGGPVDTQYF.

The chain recombines TRBV18 with TRBJ2-7; TRBD2 is a possible D gene (6 bases). V shed 6 bases and J shed 2 bases, with 14 bases lying between them. This CDR3 region has 14 residues. Germline CDR1 and CDR2: KGHSH and LQKENI. CDR3: CASSPLAQTYEQYF. CDR3 DNA: TGTGCCAGCTCGCCGCTAGCGCAAACCTACGAGCAGTACTTC.

The chain employs TRBV7-2 and TRBJ2-5; 9 nucleotides align to TRBD1. Germline CDR1 and CDR2: SGHTA and FQGNSA. The CDR3 spans 13 residues. The trim removed 4 bases at V and 4 bases at J, leaving 1 base unmatched. The CDR3 is CASSSDRGETQYF. The CDR3 DNA sequence: TGTGCCAGCAGCTCGGACAGGGGAGAGACCCAGTACTTC.

This chain links TRBV6-6 with TRBJ2-5, with TRBD1 as a possible D gene (6 bases). Germline V lookup: CDR1 MNHNY, CDR2 SVGAGI (reference sequence). This CDR3 has 16 amino acids. The germline V and J ends were trimmed by 7 bases and 6 bases, with 24 bases remaining between them. The CDR3 DNA sequence: TGTGCCAGCACCCCCGCGAAGGGGGAGAGCGAGCAGACCCAGTACTTC. Its translation: CASTPAKGESEQTQYF.

The J gene is TRBJ2-3, the V gene TRBV6-1, with 8 bases identical to TRBD2. Trimming removed 4 bases from V and 1 base from J; junction bases left unmatched: 13. CDR1 and CDR2 from the germline V gene are MNHNS and SASEGT. The CDR3 runs 18 residues. CDR3 protein: CASSAREGQGAGTDTQYF. CDR3 DNA sequence: TGTGCCAGCAGTGCTCGGGAGGGCCAAGGTGCTGGCACAGATACGCAGTATTTT.

In its sample, this clone was seen a few times. V gene TRBV18 combines with J gene TRBJ2-2; TRBD2 agrees at 8 bases. Germline V gene data show CDR1 as KGHSH and CDR2 as LQKENI. The CDR3 is 14 amino acids. Unmatched junction bases numbered 4, after V lost 6 bases and J lost 4 bases. The CDR3 loop is CASSREGRTGELFF. CDR3 coding DNA: TGTGCCAGCTCCCGGGAGGGCCGCACCGGGGAGCTGTTTTTT.